These 10 T cell receptor beta chains were sequenced from one sample in a study of preoperative IRX-2 immunotherapy in early breast cancer. Using immunoSEQ multiplex PCR, the repertoire was profiled, and TCRdb retains in-frame clones only, with some absent. The profile shows some 29,000 clones, 85% to 90% of them singletons. Treatment: preoperative locoregional IRX-2 cytokine immunotherapy. The sample here was taken from a patient treated with IRX-2 immunotherapy. Every receptor here comes from a human donor with breast cancer.

This sequence joins TRBV19 and TRBJ2-1; the match to TRBD2 covers 9 bases. The CDR3 runs to 15 residues. The V gene end was trimmed by 3 bases and the J gene end by 10 bases; junction bases not matched to a gene: 10. Germline CDR1 is LNHDA and CDR2 is SQIVND (reference sequence). In nucleotides, the CDR3 is TGTGCCAGTAGTATTGATGCGGGAGGGCCGAGGGAGCAGTTCTTC. The encoded protein is CASSIDAGGPREQFF.

In DNA, the CDR3 is TGTGCCAGCAGCCTGGGACAGGGGAGGGCCTACGAGCAGTACTTC. It codes for CASSLGQGRAYEQYF. The V call is TRBV11-2, the J call TRBJ2-7, with 10 bases identical to TRBD1. V lost 5 bases and J lost 2; bases outside the gene matches: 6. Germline V lookup: CDR1 SGHAT, CDR2 FQNNGV. The CDR3 spans 15 residues.

The chain employs TRBV29-1 and TRBJ1-2; D is perhaps TRBD1 (5 bases). Trimming stripped 5 bases from V and 8 bases from J, with 21 bases between. Per germline, CDR1 SQVTM and CDR2 ANQGSEA. This CDR3 is built from 14 residues. The CDR3 protein is CSVRTGPRYGGYTF. For the CDR3, the DNA is TGCAGCGTTCGTACGGGACCGAGATACGGGGGCTACACCTTC.

The chain's CDR3 is CASTLIYGRETQYF. The CDR3 DNA reads as TGTGCCAGCACCCTCATTTACGGGAGAGAGACCCAGTACTTC. The J gene is TRBJ2-5, the V gene TRBV28; D might be TRBD2 (6 bases). The germline CDR1 and CDR2 sequences are MDHEN and SYDVKM. The CDR3 extends over 14 amino acids. Trimming pared 7 bases from V and 4 bases from J, leaving 16 bases between.

The table lists this clone with a count of one. Here the CDR3 DNA reads TGTGCCAGCAGCTTAATCCAGGGAGAAACCGGGGAGCTGTTTTTT. It specifies CASSLIQGETGELFF. The V and J genes are TRBV13 and TRBJ2-2; TRBD1 or TRBD2 may be the D gene (5 bases each). Trimming removed 2 bases from V and 5 bases from J, with 12 bases in between. Germline-derived CDR1 and CDR2 are PRHDT and FYEKMQ (reference sequence). CDR3 length equals 15 residues.

The chain carries TRBV7-2 and TRBJ2-7; 13 bases are a match to TRBD2. The junction had 14 bases not matched to a gene; V was cut back by 5 bases and J by 7 bases. This CDR3 contains 17 residues. CDR1 is SGHTA, CDR2 FQGNSA, per germline. The CDR3 region is CASSMTLGTSGTGEQYF. Written as DNA, the CDR3 is TGTGCCAGCAGCATGACTTTGGGGACTAGCGGGACTGGTGAGCAGTACTTC.

The chain joins TRBV5-8 to TRBJ2-7; unclear D gene. The germline V gene encodes CDR1 SGHTS and CDR2 YDEGEE. This CDR3 has 12 residues. V dropped 2 bases and J dropped 2 bases, with 5 bases sitting between them. The CDR3: CASSFEAYEQYF. The CDR3 nucleotides are TGTGCCAGCAGCTTCGAGGCCTACGAGCAGTACTTC.

The J gene is TRBJ2-5, the V gene TRBV6-1; D is unclear. V was trimmed by 2 bases and J by 1 base, leaving 8 bases between them. This CDR3 is built from 14 residues. Germline CDR1 and CDR2: MNHNS and SASEGT. CDR3 coding DNA: TGTGCCAGCAGTGAAATACACCCCCAAGAGACCCAGTACTTC. This codes for CASSEIHPQETQYF.

The chain links TRBV7-7 to TRBJ1-1, with 7 bases identical to TRBD1. CDR3 size: 13 residues. The V gene end was trimmed by 5 bases and the J gene end by 7 bases; junction bases not matched to a gene: 7. Per the germline V gene, CDR1 is SSHAT and CDR2 is FNYEAQ (reference sequence). The CDR3 loop is CASSAQTGSEAFF. CDR3 DNA: TGTGCCAGCAGCGCTCAGACAGGGAGTGAAGCTTTCTTT.

The chain has TRBV5-1 and TRBJ2-5, with TRBD1 identical over 7 bases. The ends lost 0 bases at V and 2 bases at J; junction bases unmatched: 7. The germline gives CDR1 SGHRS, CDR2 YFSETQ. The CDR3 totals 16 residues. CDR3 protein: CASSLVTGTQQETQYF. The CDR3 nucleotides read TGCGCCAGCAGCTTGGTGACAGGGACCCAACAAGAGACCCAGTACTTC.